The clone carrying this T cell receptor (beta chain) was observed a few times. The antigen remains unidentified. Expressed TCRB transcripts got sequenced, as all isolated RNA was reverse transcribed. An average approximately 3.5 million reads came from naive, central memory and regulatory T cell samples. The assay was immunoSEQ multiplex PCR, and TCRdb's table has in-frame clones only and misses some. The data hold a few hundred thousand clones, with about 14% observed a single time. The data belong to a study of beta chain features in type 1 diabetes. From germline, CDR1 is SNHLY and CDR2 FYNNEI. The CDR3 covers 15 residues. J lost 7 bases, V lost 3 bases, and 9 bases had no gene match. Overall study findings and caveats: For patients and controls alike, PCR might favor shorter templates to the same degree. cDNA sequencing could over-represent cells with high TCR expression.

The sequence was obtained from a young man in good health. The gene calls are TRBV2 and TRBJ2-1; 7 positions match TRBD2. Material for sequencing was central memory CD4+ T cells from blood. CDR3 sequence reads: CASSDGGGVQNEQFF. CDR3 sequence (DNA): TGTGCCAGCAGTGACGGCGGGGGAGTACAAAATGAGCAGTTCTTC.